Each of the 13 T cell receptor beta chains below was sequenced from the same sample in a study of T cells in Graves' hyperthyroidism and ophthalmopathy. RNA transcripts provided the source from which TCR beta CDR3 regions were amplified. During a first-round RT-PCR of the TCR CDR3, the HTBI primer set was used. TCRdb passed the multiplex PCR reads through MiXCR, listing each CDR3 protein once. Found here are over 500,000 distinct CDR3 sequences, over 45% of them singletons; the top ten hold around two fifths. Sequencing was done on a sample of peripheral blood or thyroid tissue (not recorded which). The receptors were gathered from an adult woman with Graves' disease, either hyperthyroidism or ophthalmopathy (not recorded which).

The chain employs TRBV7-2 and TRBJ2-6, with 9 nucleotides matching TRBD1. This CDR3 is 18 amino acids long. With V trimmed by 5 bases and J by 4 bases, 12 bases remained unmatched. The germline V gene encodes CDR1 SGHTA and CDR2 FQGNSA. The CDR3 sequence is CASSIGRTGVSGANVLTF. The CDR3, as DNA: TGTGCCAGCAGCATAGGCCGGACAGGGGTTTCCGGGGCCAACGTCCTGACTTTC.

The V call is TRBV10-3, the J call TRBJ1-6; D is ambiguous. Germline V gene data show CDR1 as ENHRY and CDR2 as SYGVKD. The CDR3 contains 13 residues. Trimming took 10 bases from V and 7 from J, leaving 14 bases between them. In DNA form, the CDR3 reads TGTGCCAGCAGACCTCGATCGAATTCACCCCTCCACTTT. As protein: CASRPRSNSPLHF.

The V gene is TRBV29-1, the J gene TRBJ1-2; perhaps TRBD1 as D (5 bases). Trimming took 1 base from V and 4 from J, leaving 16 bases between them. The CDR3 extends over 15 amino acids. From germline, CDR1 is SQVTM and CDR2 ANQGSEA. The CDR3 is CSVEGAGQWGYGYTF. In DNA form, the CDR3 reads TGCAGCGTTGAAGGGGCAGGGCAATGGGGCTATGGCTACACCTTC.

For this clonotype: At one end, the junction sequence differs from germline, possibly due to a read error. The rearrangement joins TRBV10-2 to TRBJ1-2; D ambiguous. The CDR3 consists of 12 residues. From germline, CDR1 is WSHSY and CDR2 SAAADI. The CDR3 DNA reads TGCACCAGCAGTAGTCTCGTCTATGGCTACACCTTC. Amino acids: CTSSSLVYGYTF.

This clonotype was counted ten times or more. Here the CDR3 DNA reads TGTGCCAGTAGTACTTCCGGGACAAATCCGTATGGCTACACCTTC. Protein product: CASSTSGTNPYGYTF. The chain combines TRBV19 with TRBJ1-2, with D possibly being TRBD1 (6 bases). CDR1 is LNHDA, CDR2 SQIVND, per germline (reference sequence). This CDR3 has 15 amino acids. V lost 4 bases and J 5 bases, leaving 17 bases between the germline ends.

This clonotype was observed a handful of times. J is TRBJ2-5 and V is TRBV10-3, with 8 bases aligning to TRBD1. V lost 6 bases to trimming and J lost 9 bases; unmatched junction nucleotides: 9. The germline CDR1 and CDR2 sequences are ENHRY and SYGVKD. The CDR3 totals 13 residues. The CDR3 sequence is CAIRGGQGSSQYF. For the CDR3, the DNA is TGTGCCATCAGGGGAGGACAGGGATCTTCCCAGTACTTC.

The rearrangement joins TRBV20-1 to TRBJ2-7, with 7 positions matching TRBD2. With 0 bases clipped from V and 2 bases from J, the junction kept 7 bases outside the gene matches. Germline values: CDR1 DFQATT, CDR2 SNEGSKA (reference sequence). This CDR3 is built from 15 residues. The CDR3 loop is CSARDELAETYEQYF. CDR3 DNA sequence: TGCAGTGCTAGAGACGAGCTAGCGGAGACCTACGAGCAGTACTTC.

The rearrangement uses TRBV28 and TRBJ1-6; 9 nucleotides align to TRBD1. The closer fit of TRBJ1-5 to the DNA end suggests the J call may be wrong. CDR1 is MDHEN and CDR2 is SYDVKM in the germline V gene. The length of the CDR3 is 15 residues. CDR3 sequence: CASSFNRGRGQPQHF. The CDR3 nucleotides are TGTGCCAGCAGTTTCAACAGGGGGCGTGGACAGCCCCAGCATTTT.

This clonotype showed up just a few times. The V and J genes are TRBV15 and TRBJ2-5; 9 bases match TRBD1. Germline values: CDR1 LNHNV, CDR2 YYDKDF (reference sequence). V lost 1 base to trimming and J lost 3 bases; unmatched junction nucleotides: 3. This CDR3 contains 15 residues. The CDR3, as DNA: TGTGCCACCAGCAGAGTGGGGGACAGGGAAGAGACCCAGTACTTC. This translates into CATSRVGDREETQYF.

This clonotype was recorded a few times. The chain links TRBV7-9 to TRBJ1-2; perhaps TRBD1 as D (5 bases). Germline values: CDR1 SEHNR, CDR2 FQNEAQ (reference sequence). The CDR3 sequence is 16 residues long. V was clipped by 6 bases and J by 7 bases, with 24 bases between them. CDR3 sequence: CASSLNPGPPGGGYTF. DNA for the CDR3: TGTGCCAGCAGTCTTAACCCGGGACCGCCAGGCGGTGGCTACACCTTC.

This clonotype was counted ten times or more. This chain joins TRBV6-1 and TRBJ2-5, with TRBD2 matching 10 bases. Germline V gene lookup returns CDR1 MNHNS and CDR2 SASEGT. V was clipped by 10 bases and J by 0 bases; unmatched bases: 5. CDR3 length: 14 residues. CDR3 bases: TGTGCCACCCGGACTAGCGGTTACCAAGAGACCCAGTACTTC. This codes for CATRTSGYQETQYF.

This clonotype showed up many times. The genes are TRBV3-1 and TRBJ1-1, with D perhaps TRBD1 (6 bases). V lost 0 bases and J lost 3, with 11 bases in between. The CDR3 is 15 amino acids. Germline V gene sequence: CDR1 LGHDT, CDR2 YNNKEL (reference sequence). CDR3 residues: CASSQDPGADTEAFF. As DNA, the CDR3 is TGTGCCAGCAGCCAAGATCCAGGGGCGGACACTGAAGCTTTCTTT.

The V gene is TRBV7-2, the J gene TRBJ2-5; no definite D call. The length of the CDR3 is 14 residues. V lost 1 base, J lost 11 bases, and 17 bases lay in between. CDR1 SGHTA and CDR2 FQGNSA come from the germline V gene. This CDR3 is CASSLELRSDTQYF. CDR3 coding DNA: TGTGCCAGCAGCTTAGAGCTGCGGTCAGATACGCAGTACTTC.